This T cell receptor (beta chain) was observed in a study of T cell repertoires in cytomegalovirus infection. The wider study: Matching HLA type and CMV infection were both indicated by public TCR beta signatures. Study-level findings and limits: Identification of carriers of CMV plus the relevant HLA was achieved through cumulative public TCR beta family frequency. There were HLA-C-restricted CMV-specific TCR beta clonotypes dominating the ex vivo response.

This clonotype was seen many times. The antigen is not known. TCRdb ran MiXCR on the reads and lists one entry per CDR3 protein. Among fewer than 350,000 distinct CDR3 sequences, roughly 17% were seen once, and the ten largest hold about 12%. V lost 5 bases to trimming and J lost 2 bases; unmatched junction nucleotides: 6. CDR3 length: 16 residues. The germline V gene has CDR1 SGHVS and CDR2 FQNEAQ. The chain recombines TRBV7-8 with TRBJ1-5, with 10 bases identical to TRBD1. The sequencing input was PBMCs. This sequence was found in a human donor in good health (CMV status not recorded). Some clones in this sample may be carry-over from other donors' samples. As DNA, the CDR3 is TGTGCCAGCAGCAGAGAAGGACAGGGGGGCAATCAGCCCCAGCATTTT. This sequence encodes CASSREGQGGNQPQHF.